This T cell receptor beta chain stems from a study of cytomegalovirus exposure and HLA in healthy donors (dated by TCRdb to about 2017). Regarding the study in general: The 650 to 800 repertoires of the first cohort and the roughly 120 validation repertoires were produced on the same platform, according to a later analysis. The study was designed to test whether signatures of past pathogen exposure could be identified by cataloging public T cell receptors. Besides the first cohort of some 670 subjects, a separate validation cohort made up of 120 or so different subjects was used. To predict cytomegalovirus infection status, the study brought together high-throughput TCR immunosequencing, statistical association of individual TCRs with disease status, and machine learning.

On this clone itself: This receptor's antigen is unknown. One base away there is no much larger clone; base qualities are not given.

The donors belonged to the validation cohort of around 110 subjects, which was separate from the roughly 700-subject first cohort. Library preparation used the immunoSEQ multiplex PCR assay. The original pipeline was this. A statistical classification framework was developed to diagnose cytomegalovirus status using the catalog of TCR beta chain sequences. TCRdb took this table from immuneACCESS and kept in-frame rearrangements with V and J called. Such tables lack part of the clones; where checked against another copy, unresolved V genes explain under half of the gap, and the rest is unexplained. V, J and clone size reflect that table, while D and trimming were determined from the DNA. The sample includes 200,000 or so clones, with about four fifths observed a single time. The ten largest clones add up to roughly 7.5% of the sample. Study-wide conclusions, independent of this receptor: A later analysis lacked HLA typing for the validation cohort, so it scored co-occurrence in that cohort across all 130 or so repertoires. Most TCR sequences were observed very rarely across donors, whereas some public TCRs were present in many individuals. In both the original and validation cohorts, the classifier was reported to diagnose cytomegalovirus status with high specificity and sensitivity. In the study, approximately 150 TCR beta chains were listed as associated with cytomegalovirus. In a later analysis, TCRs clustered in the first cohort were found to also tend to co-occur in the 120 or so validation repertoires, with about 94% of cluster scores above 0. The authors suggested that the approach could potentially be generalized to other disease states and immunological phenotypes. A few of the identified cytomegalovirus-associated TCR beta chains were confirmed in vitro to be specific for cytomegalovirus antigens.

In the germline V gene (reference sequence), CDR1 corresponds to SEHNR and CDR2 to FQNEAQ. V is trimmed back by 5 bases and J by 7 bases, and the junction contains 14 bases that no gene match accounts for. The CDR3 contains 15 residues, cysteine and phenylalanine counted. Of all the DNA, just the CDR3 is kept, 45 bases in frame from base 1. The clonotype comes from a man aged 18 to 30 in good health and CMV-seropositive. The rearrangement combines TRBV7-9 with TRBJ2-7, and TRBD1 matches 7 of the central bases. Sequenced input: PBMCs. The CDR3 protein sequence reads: CASSNRGHGSGEQYF. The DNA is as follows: TGTGCCAGCAGCAACAGGGGACACGGGTCTGGGGAGCAGTACTTC.